This note documents a single T cell receptor beta chain sequence. This record comes from a study of low-dose radiotherapy and immunotherapy resistance in tumors. Trimming stripped 7 bases from V and 2 bases from J, with 6 bases between. This CDR3 has 11 amino acids. Germline V gives CDR1 SQVTM, CDR2 ANQGSEA. Time point here: after trial treatment. The treatment denotes: LDRT plus nivolumab, ipilimumab, low-dose cyclophosphamide and aspirin (RACIN trial). TRAV- and TRBV-specific primers were used for first-strand cDNA, which covered alpha and beta chains. TCR amplification ran 15 to 20 PCR cycles using constant-region and V-primer adapter primers. TCRdb re-called the reads through MiXCR, storing one row per CDR3 protein. Of 85,000 to 95,000 distinct CDR3 sequences listed, more than 20% are singletons.

This TCR was sampled from a female donor with ovarian cancer. Sequencing used PBMCs, obtained after low-dose radiotherapy plus immunotherapy. The chain links TRBV29-1 to TRBJ1-3; D remains ambiguous. The CDR3 protein is CSGRTGNTIYF. The DNA for the CDR3 is TGCAGCGGGCGGACTGGAAACACCATATATTTT. The complete variable domain, with remaining parts taken from reference TRBV29-1 and TRBJ1-3, reads SAVISQKPSRDICQRGTSLTIQCQVDSQVTMMFWYRQQPGQSLTLIATANQGSEATYESGFVIDKFPISRPNLTFSTLTVSNMSPEDSSIYLCSGRTGNTIYFGEGSWLTVV.